This TCR beta chain derives from a study of blood T cells in healthy people across ages. For the second PCR, which ran for about 7 to 12 cycles, a sample-barcoded 5' primer and a J-beta primer mix were used. MiXCR, applied by TCRdb to the 5' RACE reads, yields one record per CDR3 protein. The sample records hundreds of thousands of distinct CDR3 sequences, around 43% being singletons. At least 5.5 micrograms of total RNA were extracted per sample. V was trimmed by 5 bases and J by 13 bases, leaving 18 bases between them. Per germline, CDR1 SGHTA and CDR2 FQGNSA. The CDR3 is 13 residues long. This clonotype was seen at least ten times. Its antigen is currently unknown. Study conclusions and caveats: For the donors, CMV status was unknown and possibly confounded expanded clonotype changes. Getting older went along with TCR beta diversity per million T cells dropping roughly linearly. There was a strong correlation between TCR beta diversity and naive T cell percentage.

The V gene is TRBV7-2, the J gene TRBJ2-4; maybe TRBD1 (6 bases). This receptor was identified in a man aged 60 to 69 in good health. Specimen: blood. The CDR3 spells CASSLHQSGEQYF. The CDR3 region has the DNA TGTGCCAGCAGCCTCCATCAGTCAGGGGAGCAGTACTTC.